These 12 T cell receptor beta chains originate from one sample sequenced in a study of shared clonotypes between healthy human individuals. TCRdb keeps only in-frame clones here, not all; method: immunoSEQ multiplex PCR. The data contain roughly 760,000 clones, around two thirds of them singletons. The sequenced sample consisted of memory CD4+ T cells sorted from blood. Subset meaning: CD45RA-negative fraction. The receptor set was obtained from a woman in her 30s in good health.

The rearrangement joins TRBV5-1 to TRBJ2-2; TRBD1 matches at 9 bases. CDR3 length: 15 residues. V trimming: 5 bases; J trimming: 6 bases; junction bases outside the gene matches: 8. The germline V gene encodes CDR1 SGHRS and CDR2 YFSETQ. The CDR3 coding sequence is TGCGCCAGCAGGAGTACAGGGGGCGGGTCCGGGGAGCTGTTTTTT. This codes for CASRSTGGGSGELFF.

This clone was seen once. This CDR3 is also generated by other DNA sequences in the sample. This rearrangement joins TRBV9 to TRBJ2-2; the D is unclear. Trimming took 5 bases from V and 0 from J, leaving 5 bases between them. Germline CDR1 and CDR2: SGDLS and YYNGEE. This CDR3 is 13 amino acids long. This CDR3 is CASRDANTGELFF. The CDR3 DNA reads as TGTGCCAGCAGAGACGCGAACACCGGGGAGCTGTTTTTT.

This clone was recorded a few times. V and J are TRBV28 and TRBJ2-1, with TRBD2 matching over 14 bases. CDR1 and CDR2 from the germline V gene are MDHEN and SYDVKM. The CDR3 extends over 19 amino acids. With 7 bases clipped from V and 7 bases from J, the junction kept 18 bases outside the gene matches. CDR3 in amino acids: CASNSRPGLAGAGGNEQFF. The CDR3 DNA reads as TGTGCCAGCAACTCAAGGCCGGGACTAGCGGGAGCTGGGGGGAATGAGCAGTTCTTC.

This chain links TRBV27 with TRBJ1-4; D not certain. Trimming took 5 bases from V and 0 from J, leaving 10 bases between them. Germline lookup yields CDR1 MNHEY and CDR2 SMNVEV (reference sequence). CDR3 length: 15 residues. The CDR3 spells CASSRADATNEKLFF. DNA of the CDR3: TGTGCCAGCAGTCGGGCAGACGCAACTAATGAAAAACTGTTTTTT.

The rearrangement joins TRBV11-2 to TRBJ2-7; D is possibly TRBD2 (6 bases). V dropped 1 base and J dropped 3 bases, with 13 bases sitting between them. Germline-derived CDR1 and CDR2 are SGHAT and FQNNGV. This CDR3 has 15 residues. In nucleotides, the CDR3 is TGTGCCAGCAGCTTAGGGCGGGATGGACTCTACGAGCAGTACTTC. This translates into CASSLGRDGLYEQYF.

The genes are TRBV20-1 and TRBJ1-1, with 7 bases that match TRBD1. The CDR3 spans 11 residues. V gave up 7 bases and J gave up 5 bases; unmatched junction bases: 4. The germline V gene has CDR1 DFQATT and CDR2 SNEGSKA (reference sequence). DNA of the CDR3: TGCAGTGTCCCAGGGGGGACTGAAGCTTTCTTT. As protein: CSVPGGTEAFF.

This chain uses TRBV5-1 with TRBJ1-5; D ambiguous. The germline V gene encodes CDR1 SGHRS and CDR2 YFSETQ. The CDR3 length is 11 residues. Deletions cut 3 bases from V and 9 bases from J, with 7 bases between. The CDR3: CASSWEGPQHF. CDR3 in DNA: TGCGCCAGCAGCTGGGAAGGGCCCCAGCATTTT.

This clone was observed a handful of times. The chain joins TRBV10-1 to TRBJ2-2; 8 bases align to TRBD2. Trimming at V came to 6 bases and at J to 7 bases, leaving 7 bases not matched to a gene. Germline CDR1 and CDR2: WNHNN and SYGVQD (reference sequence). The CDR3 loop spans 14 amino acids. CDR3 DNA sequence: TGCGCCAGCAGCTCGGGAGGGGAAAACGGGGAGCTGTTTTTT. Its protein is CASSSGGENGELFF.

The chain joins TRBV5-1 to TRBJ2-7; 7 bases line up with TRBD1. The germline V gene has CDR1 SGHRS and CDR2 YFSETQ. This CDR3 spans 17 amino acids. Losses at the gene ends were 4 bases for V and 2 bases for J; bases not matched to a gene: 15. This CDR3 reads CASSQFFTGTEAYEQYF. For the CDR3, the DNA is TGCGCCAGCAGCCAATTTTTTACCGGGACAGAGGCCTACGAGCAGTACTTC.

Here the CDR3 reads CASSLVGGPLGNEQFF. The CDR3 region has the DNA TGTGCCAGCAGCTTAGTGGGGGGACCCTTGGGCAATGAGCAGTTCTTC. The J gene is TRBJ2-1, the V gene TRBV7-2, with D possibly being TRBD2 (6 bases). The germline CDR1 and CDR2 sequences are SGHTA and FQGNSA. CDR3 length equals 16 residues. Trimming cost V 1 base and J 6 bases, with 16 bases left between them.

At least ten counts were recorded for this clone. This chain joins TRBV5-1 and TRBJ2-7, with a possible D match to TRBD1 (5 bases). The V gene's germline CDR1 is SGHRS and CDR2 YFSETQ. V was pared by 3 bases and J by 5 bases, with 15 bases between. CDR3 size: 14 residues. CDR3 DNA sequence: TGCGCCAGCAGCTCCCAGGGAAATTATAACGAGCAGTACTTC. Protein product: CASSSQGNYNEQYF.

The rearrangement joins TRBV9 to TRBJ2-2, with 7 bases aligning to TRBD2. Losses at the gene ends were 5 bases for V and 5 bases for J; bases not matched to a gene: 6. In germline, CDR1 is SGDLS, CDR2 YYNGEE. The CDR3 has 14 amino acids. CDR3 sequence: CASSGAGLTGELFF. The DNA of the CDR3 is TGTGCCAGCAGTGGAGCGGGATTGACCGGGGAGCTGTTTTTT.